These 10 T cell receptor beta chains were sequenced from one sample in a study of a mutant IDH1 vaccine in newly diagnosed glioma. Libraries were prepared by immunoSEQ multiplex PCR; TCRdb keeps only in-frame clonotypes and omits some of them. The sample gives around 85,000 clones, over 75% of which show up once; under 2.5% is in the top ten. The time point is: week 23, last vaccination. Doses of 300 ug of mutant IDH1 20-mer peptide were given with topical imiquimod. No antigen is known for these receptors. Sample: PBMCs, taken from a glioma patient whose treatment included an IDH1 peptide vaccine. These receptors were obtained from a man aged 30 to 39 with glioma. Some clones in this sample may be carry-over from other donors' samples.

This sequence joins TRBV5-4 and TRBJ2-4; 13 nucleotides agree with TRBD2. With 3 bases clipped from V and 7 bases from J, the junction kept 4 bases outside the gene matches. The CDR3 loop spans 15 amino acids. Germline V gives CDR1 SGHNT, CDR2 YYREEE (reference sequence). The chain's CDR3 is CASSWGLAGLNIQYF. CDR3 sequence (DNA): TGTGCCAGCAGCTGGGGACTAGCGGGACTGAACATTCAGTACTTC.

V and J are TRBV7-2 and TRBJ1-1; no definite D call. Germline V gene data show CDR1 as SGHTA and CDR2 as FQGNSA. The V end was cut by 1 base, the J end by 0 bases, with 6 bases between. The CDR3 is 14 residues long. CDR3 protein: CASSLGPVNTEAFF. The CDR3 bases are TGTGCCAGCAGCTTAGGTCCAGTGAACACTGAAGCTTTCTTT.

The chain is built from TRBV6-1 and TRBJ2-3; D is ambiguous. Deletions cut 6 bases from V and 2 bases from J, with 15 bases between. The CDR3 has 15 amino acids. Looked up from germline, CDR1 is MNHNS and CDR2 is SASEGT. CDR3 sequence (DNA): TGTGCCAGCAGCTTGGACCTACAACCCACAGATACGCAGTATTTT. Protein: CASSLDLQPTDTQYF.

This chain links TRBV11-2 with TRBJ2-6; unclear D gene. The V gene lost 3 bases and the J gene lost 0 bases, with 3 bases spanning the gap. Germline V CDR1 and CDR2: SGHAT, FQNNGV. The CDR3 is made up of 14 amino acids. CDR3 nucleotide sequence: TGTGCCAGCAGCTTGAGCTCTGGGGCCAACGTCCTGACTTTC. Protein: CASSLSSGANVLTF.

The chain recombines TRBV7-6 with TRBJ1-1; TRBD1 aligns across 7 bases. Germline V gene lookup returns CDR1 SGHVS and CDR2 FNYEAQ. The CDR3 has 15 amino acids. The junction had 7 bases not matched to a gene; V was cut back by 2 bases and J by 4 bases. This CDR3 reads CASSLSGQILTEAFF. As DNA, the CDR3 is TGTGCCAGCAGCTTATCGGGACAGATCCTCACTGAAGCTTTCTTT. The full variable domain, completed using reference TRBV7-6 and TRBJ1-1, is GAGVSQSPRYKVTKRGQDVALRCDPISGHVSLYWYRQALGQGPEFLTYFNYEAQQDKSGLPNDRFSAERPEGSISTLTIQRTEQRDSAMYRCASSLSGQILTEAFFGQGTRLTVV.

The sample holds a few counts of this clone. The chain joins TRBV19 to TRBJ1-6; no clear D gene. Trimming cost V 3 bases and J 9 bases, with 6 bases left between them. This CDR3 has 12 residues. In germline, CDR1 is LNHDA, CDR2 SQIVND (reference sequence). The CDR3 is CASSIVGSPLHF. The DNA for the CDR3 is TGTGCCAGTAGTATTGTTGGTTCACCCCTCCACTTT.

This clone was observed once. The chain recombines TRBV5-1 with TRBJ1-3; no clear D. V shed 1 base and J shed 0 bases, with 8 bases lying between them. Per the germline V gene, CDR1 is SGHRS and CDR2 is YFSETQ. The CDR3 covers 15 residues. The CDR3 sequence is CASSLNTVSGNTIYF. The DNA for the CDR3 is TGCGCCAGCAGCTTGAATACGGTCTCTGGAAACACCATATATTTT.

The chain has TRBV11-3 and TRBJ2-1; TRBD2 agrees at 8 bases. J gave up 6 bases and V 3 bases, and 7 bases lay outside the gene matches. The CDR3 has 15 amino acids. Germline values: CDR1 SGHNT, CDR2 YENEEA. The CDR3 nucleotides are TGTGCCAGCAGCTTGGAAGCGGGAGTTGGCAATGAGCAGTTCTTC. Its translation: CASSLEAGVGNEQFF.

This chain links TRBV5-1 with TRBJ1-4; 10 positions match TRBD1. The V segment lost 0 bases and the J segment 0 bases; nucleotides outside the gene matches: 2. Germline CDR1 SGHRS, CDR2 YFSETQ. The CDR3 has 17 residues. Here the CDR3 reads CASSLEGQGSTNEKLFF. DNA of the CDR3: TGCGCCAGCAGCTTGGAGGGACAGGGGTCAACTAATGAAAAACTGTTTTTT.

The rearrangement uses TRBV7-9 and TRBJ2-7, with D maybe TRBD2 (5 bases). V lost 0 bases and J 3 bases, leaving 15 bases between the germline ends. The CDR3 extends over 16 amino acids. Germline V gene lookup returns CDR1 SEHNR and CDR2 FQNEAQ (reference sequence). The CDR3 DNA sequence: TGTGCCAGCAGCTTAGCGGGAGCTCCTACACACTACGAGCAGTACTTC. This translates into CASSLAGAPTHYEQYF. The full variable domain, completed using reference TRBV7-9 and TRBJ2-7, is DTGVSQNPRHKITKRGQNVTFRCDPISEHNRLYWYRQTLGQGPEFLTYFQNEAQLEKSRLLSDRFSAERPKGSFSTLEIQRTEQGDSAMYLCASSLAGAPTHYEQYFGPGTRLTVT.